This record concerns one TCR beta chain sequence. The antigen remains unidentified. Repertoires were generated with immunoSEQ multiplex PCR, while TCRdb's copy carries only in-frame clones and drops some. Among some 2,000,000 clones listed, about 95% were seen once. CD45RO-negative cells were positively selected for CCR7, leaving out terminally differentiated effector memory CD45RA+ cells. The data stem from a study of shared clonotypes between healthy human individuals. Whole-study findings and limits: Among donors, the sharing of clonotypes was expected to be influenced by sequencing depth.

Trimming took off 7 bases at V and 3 bases at J, with 18 bases between the two ends. The CDR3 spans 16 residues. In germline, CDR1 is SGHTA, CDR2 FQGNSA. The specimen was naive CD8+ T cells sorted from blood. The TCR originated in a man aged 18 to 35 in good health. The genes are TRBV7-2 and TRBJ2-2, with D perhaps matching TRBD1 (6 bases). This CDR3 reads CASNSRGAEYTGELFF. The CDR3 bases are TGTGCCAGCAACTCCAGGGGAGCTGAGTACACCGGGGAGCTGTTTTTT.